This TCR beta chain originates from a study of blood T cell repertoires in COVID-19. Background on the study: The United States, Italy and Spain provided the acute and convalescent COVID-19 samples.

With 1 base removed from V and 6 bases from J, the gap between germline ends came to 10 bases. The length of the CDR3 is 13 residues. Germline CDR1 and CDR2: SGHAT and FQNNGV. In the source study's methods: Using reference gene primer amplification, nucleated cell counts were estimated. Assay: immunoSEQ multiplex PCR; the TCRdb copy retains only in-frame clones and omits some. That table gives V, J and clone size, and the DNA gave D and trimming. The sample lists about 180,000 clones; 80% to 90% were seen once. The TCR comes from a man aged 55 to 70 with acute or convalescent COVID-19. The sample taken for sequencing was peripheral blood. This rearrangement joins TRBV11-2 to TRBJ2-7, with TRBD1 as a possible D gene (6 bases). In DNA, the CDR3 is TGTGCCAGCAGCTTAGGACAGGCTTCCGAGCAGTACTTC. Translated: CASSLGQASEQYF.